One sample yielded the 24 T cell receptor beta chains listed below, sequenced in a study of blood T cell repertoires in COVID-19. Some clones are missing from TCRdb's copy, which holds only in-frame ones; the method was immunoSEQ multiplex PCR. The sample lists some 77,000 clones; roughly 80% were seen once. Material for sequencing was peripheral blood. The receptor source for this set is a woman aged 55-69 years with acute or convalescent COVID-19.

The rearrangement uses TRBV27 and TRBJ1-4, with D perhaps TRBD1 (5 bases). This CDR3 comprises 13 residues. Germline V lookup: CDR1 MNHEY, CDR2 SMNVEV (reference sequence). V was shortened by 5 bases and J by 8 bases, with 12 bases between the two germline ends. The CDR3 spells CASSRREGEKLFF. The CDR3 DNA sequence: TGTGCCAGCAGTCGCAGGGAGGGAGAAAAACTGTTTTTT.

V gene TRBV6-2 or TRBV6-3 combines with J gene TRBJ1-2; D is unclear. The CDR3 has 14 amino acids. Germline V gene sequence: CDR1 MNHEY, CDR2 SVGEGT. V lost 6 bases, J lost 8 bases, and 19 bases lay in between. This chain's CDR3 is CASSTPARVGGYTF. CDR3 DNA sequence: TGTGCCAGCAGCACCCCGGCGAGGGTGGGCGGCTACACCTTC.

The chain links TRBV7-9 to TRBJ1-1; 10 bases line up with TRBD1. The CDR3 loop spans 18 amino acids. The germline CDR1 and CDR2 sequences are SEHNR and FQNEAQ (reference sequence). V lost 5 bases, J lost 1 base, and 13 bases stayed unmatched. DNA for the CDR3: TGTGCCAGCAGCCCCCCGGTTGGGGACAGGGGCCCGAACACTGAAGCTTTCTTT. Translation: CASSPPVGDRGPNTEAFF.

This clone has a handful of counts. In DNA, the CDR3 is TGTGCCAGCAGTTTAACGACTGCGTCCTACAATGAGCAGTTCTTC. It specifies CASSLTTASYNEQFF. The chain uses TRBV27 and TRBJ2-1; D not certain. The V end lost 2 bases, the J end lost 1 base, and 9 bases lay between the germline ends. There are 15 residues in the CDR3. Germline loops: CDR1 MNHEY, CDR2 SMNVEV (reference sequence).

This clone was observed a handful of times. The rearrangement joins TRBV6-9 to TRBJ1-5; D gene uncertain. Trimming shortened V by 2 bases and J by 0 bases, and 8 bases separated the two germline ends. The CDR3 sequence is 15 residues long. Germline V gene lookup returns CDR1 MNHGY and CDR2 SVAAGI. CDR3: CASSYEPYSNQPQHF. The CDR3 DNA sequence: TGTGCCAGCAGTTATGAGCCGTATAGCAATCAGCCCCAGCATTTT.

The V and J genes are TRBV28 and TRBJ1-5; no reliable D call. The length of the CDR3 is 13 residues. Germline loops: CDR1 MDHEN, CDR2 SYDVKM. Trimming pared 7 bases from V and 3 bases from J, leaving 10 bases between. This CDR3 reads CASKSGDNQPQHF. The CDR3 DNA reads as TGTGCCAGCAAGTCCGGGGACAATCAGCCCCAGCATTTT.

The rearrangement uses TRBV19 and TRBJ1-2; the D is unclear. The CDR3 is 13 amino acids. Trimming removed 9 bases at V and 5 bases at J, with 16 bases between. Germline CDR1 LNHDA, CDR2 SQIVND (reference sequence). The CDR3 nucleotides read TGTGCCAGACGGAAGAATGGAGGGTATGGCTACACCTTC. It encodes CARRKNGGYGYTF.

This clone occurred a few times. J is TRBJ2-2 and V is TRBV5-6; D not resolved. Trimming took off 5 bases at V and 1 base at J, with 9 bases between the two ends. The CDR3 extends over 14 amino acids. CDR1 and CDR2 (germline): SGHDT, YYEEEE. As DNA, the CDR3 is TGTGCCAGCAGAGGAGACTTGAACACCGGGGAGCTGTTTTTT. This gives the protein CASRGDLNTGELFF.

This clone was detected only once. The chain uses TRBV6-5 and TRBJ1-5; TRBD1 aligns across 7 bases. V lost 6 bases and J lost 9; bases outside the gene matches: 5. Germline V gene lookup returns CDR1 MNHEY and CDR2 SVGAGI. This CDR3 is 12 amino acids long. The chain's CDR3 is CASSRDSRPQHF. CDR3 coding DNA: TGTGCCAGCAGCCGGGACAGTCGGCCCCAGCATTTT.

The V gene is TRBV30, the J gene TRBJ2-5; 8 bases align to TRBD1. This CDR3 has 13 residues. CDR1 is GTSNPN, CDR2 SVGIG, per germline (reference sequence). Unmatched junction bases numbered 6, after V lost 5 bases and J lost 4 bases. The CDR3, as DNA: TGTGCCTGGTCAGGGGGCGCGTCAGAGACCCAGTACTTC. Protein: CAWSGGASETQYF.

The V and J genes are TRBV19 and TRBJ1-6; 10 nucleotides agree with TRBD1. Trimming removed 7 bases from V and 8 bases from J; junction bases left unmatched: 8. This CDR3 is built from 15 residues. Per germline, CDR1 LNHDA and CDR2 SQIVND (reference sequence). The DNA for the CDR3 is TGTGCCAGTACCAAACTGGGGACAGGGGATTCACCCCTCCACTTT. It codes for CASTKLGTGDSPLHF.

The CDR3 nucleotides are TGTGCCAGCAGCCATGGAGGACAGTCAAATTCACCCCTCCACTTT. It is translated as CASSHGGQSNSPLHF. This chain uses TRBV3-1 (or the pseudogene TRBV3-2) with TRBJ1-6, with D perhaps matching TRBD1 (6 bases). Germline V gene lookup returns CDR1 LGHDT and CDR2 YNNKEL (reference sequence). This CDR3 is built from 15 residues. Between the trimmed V and J ends, which lost 3 bases and 7 bases, there was a span of 13 bases.

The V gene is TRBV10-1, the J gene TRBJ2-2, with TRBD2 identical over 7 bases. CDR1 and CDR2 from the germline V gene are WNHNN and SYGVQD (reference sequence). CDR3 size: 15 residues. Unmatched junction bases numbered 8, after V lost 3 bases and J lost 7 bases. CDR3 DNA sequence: TGCGCCAGCAGTGAAACCGGGAGGCAGGGCGGGGAGCTGTTTTTT. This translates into CASSETGRQGGELFF.

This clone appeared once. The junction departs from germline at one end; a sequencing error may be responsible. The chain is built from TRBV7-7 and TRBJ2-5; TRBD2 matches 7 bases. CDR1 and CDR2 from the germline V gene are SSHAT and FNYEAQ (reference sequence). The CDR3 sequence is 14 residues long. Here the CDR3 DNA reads TGTGCTAGCAGCCCCGGGGGGTGGGAAGAGACCCAGTACTTC. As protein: CASSPGGWEETQYF.

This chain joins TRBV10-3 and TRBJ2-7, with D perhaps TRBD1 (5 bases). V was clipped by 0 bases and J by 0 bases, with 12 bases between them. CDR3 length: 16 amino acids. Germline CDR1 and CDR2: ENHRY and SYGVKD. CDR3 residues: CAISESPGLDSYEQYF. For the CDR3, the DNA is TGTGCCATCAGTGAGTCCCCAGGGCTAGACTCCTACGAGCAGTACTTC.

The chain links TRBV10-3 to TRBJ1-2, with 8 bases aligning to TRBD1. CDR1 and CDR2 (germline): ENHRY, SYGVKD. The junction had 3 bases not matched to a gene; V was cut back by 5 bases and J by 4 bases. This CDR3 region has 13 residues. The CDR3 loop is CAISPGGSYGYTF. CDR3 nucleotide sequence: TGTGCCATCAGTCCAGGGGGCTCCTATGGCTACACCTTC.

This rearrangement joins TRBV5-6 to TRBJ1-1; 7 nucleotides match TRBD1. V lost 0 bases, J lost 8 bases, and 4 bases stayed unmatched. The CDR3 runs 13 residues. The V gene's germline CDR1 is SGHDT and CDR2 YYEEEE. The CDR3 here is CASSLVTTGEAFF. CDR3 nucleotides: TGTGCCAGCAGCTTGGTTACGACAGGGGAAGCTTTCTTT. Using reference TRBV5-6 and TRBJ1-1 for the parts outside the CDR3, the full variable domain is DAGVTQSPTHLIKTRGQQVTLRCSPKSGHDTVSWYQQALGQGPQFIFQYYEEEERQRGNFPDRFSGHQFPNYSSELNVNALLLGDSALYLCASSLVTTGEAFFGQGTRLTVV.

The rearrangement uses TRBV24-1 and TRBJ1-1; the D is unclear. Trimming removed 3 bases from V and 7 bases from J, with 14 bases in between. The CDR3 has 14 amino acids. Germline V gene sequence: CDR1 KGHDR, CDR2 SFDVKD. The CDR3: CATSDSKRRGEAFF. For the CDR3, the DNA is TGTGCCACCAGTGATAGTAAACGCCGGGGTGAAGCTTTCTTT.

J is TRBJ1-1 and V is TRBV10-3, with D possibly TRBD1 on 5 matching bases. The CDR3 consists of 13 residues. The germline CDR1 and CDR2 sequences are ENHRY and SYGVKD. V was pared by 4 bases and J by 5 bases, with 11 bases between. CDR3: CAISVTGDTEAFF. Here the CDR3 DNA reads TGTGCCATCAGTGTTACAGGAGATACTGAAGCTTTCTTT.

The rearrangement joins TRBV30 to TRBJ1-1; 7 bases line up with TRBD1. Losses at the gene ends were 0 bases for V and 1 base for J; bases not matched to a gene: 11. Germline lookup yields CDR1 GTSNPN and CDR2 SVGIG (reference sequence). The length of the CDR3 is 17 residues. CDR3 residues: CAWSVLFGGQANTEAFF. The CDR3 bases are TGTGCCTGGAGTGTATTATTCGGTGGACAGGCGAACACTGAAGCTTTCTTT.

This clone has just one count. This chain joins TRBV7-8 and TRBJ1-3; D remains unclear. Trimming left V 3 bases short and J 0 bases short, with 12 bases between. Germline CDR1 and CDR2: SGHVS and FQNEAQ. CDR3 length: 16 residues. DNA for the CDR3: TGTGCCAGCAGCTTTGGAGGGCCGAGCTCTGGAAACACCATATATTTT. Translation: CASSFGGPSSGNTIYF.

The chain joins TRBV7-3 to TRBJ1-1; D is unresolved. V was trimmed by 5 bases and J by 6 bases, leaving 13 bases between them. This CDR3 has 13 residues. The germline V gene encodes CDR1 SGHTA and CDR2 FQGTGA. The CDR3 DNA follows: TGTGCCAGCAGCCCAGGCCGTCAGGCTGAAGCTTTCTTT. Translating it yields CASSPGRQAEAFF.

The CDR3 DNA is TGTGCCAGCAGTTCGCCGACAGGTGGCCATTACAATGAGCAGTTCTTC. It yields the protein CASSSPTGGHYNEQFF. V gene TRBV6-5 combines with J gene TRBJ2-1; possibly TRBD1 for D (6 bases). V was pared by 4 bases and J by 4 bases, with 17 bases between. This CDR3 has 16 residues. Germline V gene sequence: CDR1 MNHEY, CDR2 SVGAGI.

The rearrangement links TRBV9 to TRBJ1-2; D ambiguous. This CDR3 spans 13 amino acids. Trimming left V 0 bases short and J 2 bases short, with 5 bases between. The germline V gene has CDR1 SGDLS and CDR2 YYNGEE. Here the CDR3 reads CASSVETNYGYTF. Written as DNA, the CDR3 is TGTGCCAGCAGCGTAGAAACAAACTATGGCTACACCTTC. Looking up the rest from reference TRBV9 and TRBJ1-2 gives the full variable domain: DSGVTQTPKHLITATGQRVTLRCSPRSGDLSVYWYQQSLDQGLQFLIQYYNGEERAKGNILERFSAQQFPDLHSELNLSSLELGDSALYFCASSVETNYGYTFGSGTRLTVV.